These T cell receptor beta chains were read from a single sample in a study of T-cell memory formation after mild COVID-19. TCRdb re-analysed the 5' RACE reads in MiXCR, keeping a single row per CDR3 protein. The sample has under 400,000 distinct CDR3 sequences; around 27% are singletons. Sequencing used PBMCs or a T cell subset sorted from them (not recorded which). The receptors were sampled from an adult woman who had mild COVID-19 (a few samples of this study predate the infection). Cell type and time point are not known. Both conserved end residues are part of each CDR3. Fields, in order: D gene, CDR3 length, J gene, clone size, V gene, CDR3 DNA, CDR3 protein. A D gene is named only where the DNA matches it firmly. Only part of the rows carry a size: once, few, many, or a class if the clone is expanded.

D: TRBD1
length: 15
J: TRBJ2-1
size: .
V: TRBV2
DNA: TGTGCCAGCAGTGATGCCCAGACAGGGGCCAATGAGCAGTTCTTC
CDR3: CASSDAQTGANEQFF

D: TRBD1
length: 15
J: TRBJ1-5
size: .
V: TRBV12-3/TRBV12-4
DNA: TGTGCCAGCAGGGGGAACAGGGGTAGCAATCAGCCCCAGCATTTT
CDR3: CASRGNRGSNQPQHF

D: TRBD1
length: 14
J: TRBJ1-2
size: .
V: TRBV6-5
DNA: TGTGCCAGCAGTACTGGGACAGGGATCTCTGGCTACACCTTC
CDR3: CASSTGTGISGYTF

D: .
length: 13
J: TRBJ2-5
size: .
V: TRBV5-5
DNA: TGTGCCAGCAGCTTGGATTTAGGGGCGGCCCAGTACTTC
CDR3: CASSLDLGAAQYF

D: TRBD1
length: 16
J: TRBJ1-1
size: .
V: TRBV12-3/TRBV12-4
DNA: TGTGCCAGCAGTTTAGTTAGGGGGCCGATGAACACTGAAGCTTTCTTT
CDR3: CASSLVRGPMNTEAFF

D: .
length: 15
J: TRBJ1-1
size: few
V: TRBV20-1
DNA: TGCAGTGCTAAGGGACGGGAGGGTTTGGAAACTGAAGCTTTCTTT
CDR3: CSAKGREGLETEAFF

D: TRBD2
length: 16
J: TRBJ2-7
size: .
V: TRBV5-6
DNA: TGTGCCAGCAGCGCTCCCGCGGGACTAGCGGCCTACGAGCAGTACTTC
CDR3: CASSAPAGLAAYEQYF

D: .
length: 14
J: TRBJ1-1
size: .
V: TRBV20-1
DNA: TGCAGTGCTAGAGATGGGAGGGTGAACACTGAAGCTTTCTTT
CDR3: CSARDGRVNTEAFF

D: TRBD2
length: 15
J: TRBJ2-3
size: many
V: TRBV7-9
DNA: TGTGCCAGCAGCCACGGGACTAGCGAACCAGATACGCAGTATTTT
CDR3: CASSHGTSEPDTQYF

D: .
length: 15
J: TRBJ1-2
size: many
V: TRBV5-5
DNA: TGTGCCAGCAGCTTGATGGGACTGGAGAGGGATGGCTACACCTTC
CDR3: CASSLMGLERDGYTF

D: .
length: 11
J: TRBJ2-7
size: .
V: TRBV29-1
DNA: TGCAGCGTTGAAGACTTATACGAGCAGTACTTC
CDR3: CSVEDLYEQYF

D: .
length: 11
J: TRBJ1-3
size: .
V: TRBV6-5
DNA: TGTGCCAGCAAGAGCGCGGACACCATATATTTT
CDR3: CASKSADTIYF

D: .
length: 13
J: TRBJ2-3
size: .
V: TRBV15
DNA: TGTGCCACCAGTCGGATATGGGCAGATACGCAGTATTTT
CDR3: CATSRIWADTQYF

D: .
length: 14
J: TRBJ2-5
size: few
V: TRBV7-9
DNA: TGTGCCAGCAGCCCGTCGGCAGTCCAAGAGACCCAGTACTTC
CDR3: CASSPSAVQETQYF

D: .
length: 13
J: TRBJ2-7
size: few
V: TRBV5-1
DNA: TGCGCCAGCAGCAGGAGGGGCGACTACGAGCAGTACTTC
CDR3: CASSRRGDYEQYF

D: .
length: 16
J: TRBJ2-7
size: few
V: TRBV10-3
DNA: TGTGCCATCAGTGAGAGGTCCTCGTACGGCCTCAACGAGCAGTACTTC
CDR3: CAISERSSYGLNEQYF

D: .
length: 15
J: TRBJ2-2
size: .
V: TRBV6-4
DNA: TGTGCCAGCAGTGACGGAGAGGGGTTCACCGGGGAGCTGTTTTTT
CDR3: CASSDGEGFTGELFF

D: .
length: 14
J: TRBJ2-5
size: .
V: TRBV6-5
DNA: TGTGCCAGCAGCCCGGGAGAGCCCCAAGAGACCCAGTACTTC
CDR3: CASSPGEPQETQYF

D: TRBD1
length: 15
J: TRBJ1-5
size: few
V: TRBV12-3/TRBV12-4
DNA: TGTGCCAGCAGCCGCGGGACAGATAACAATCAGCCCCAGCATTTT
CDR3: CASSRGTDNNQPQHF

D: .
length: 15
J: TRBJ1-1
size: .
V: TRBV7-2
DNA: TGTGCCAGCAGCTTAGAGGTCGGGGCAGGCACTGAAGCTTTCTTT
CDR3: CASSLEVGAGTEAFF

D: TRBD2
length: 13
J: TRBJ2-1
size: few
V: TRBV29-1
DNA: TGCAGCGTTGGTCTAGCGGGAGGTGGTGAGCAGTTCTTC
CDR3: CSVGLAGGGEQFF